What follows describes a single T cell receptor beta chain. Looked up from germline, CDR1 is LNHDA and CDR2 is SQIVND (reference sequence). V was shortened by 4 bases and J by 1 base, with 18 bases between the two germline ends. The CDR3 loop spans 17 amino acids. The sample is drawn from a study of technical replicates of blood from a handful of donors. Measured with immunoSEQ multiplex PCR; TCRdb has only the in-frame clones, and not every one. This table holds fewer than 100,000 clones, around 90% found once. This clonotype originated in a human donor in good health. This sequence joins TRBV19 and TRBJ2-3; tentative D call: TRBD2 (5 bases). The sequenced sample was T cells isolated from PBMCs. The CDR3 region has the DNA TGTGCCAGTAGTAAGGGCCTCCTAGGGAGTCGCACAGATACGCAGTATTTT. As protein: CASSKGLLGSRTDTQYF.